This TCR beta chain is drawn from a study of blood T cell repertoires in COVID-19. The wider study: Whether acute or convalescent, the COVID-19 samples came from the United States, Italy and Spain.

Sequencing was performed with immunoSEQ multiplex PCR; in TCRdb, only in-frame clones are kept and a portion is missing. Here the sample spans 250,000 to 350,000 clones, around 90% being singletons. CDR1 is WSHSY, CDR2 SAAADI, per germline. V lost 6 bases and J lost 3, with 15 bases in between. This CDR3 is built from 15 residues. Those enrolled, adults aged 18 to 89 years, came from under 25 US areas. Self-reported history from a screening survey and questionnaire set each donor's cohort. Before being deemed recovered, Cohort 3 donors had two negative PCRs, clearance, or symptom resolution. This TCR was recovered from a woman in her 30s who had recovered from COVID-19. The chain employs TRBV10-2 and TRBJ2-4, with a possible D match to TRBD2 (6 bases). The sequenced material came from PBMCs or T cells enriched from blood (not recorded which). The CDR3 DNA is TGCGCCAGCAGGCCGGGACTGAACCTCAAAAACATTCAGTACTTC. Protein: CASRPGLNLKNIQYF.